Presented here are 24 T cell receptor beta chains from one specimen sequenced in a study of T cell responses to AZD1222 COVID-19 vaccine. Sequencing was performed with immunoSEQ multiplex PCR; in TCRdb, only in-frame clones are kept and a portion is missing. The data contain approximately 100,000 clones, 70% to 90% of them singletons. The sequencing used peripheral blood, collected on day 0 of AZD1222 vaccination. The receptors originated from an adult in good health.

The chain employs TRBV7-3 and TRBJ1-2; 8 bases are shared with TRBD1. V gave up 6 bases and J gave up 8 bases; unmatched junction bases: 8. Germline V gene lookup returns CDR1 SGHTA and CDR2 FQGTGA. This CDR3 has 13 residues. The CDR3 region is CASSSGQGQGYTF. The CDR3, as DNA: TGTGCCAGCAGTTCAGGACAGGGTCAAGGCTACACCTTC.

The chain combines TRBV11-2 with TRBJ1-3; no clear D gene. The V gene's germline CDR1 is SGHAT and CDR2 FQNNGV. The CDR3 length is 15 residues. The germline V and J ends were trimmed by 0 bases and 2 bases, with 8 bases remaining between them. The CDR3 coding sequence is TGTGCCAGCAGCTTAGATAGGTCACCTGGAAACACCATATATTTT. Encoded protein: CASSLDRSPGNTIYF. Drawing the rest from reference TRBV11-2 and TRBJ1-3, the complete variable domain is EAGVAQSPRYKIIEKRQSVAFWCNPISGHATLYWYQQILGQGPKLLIQFQNNGVVDDSQLPKDRFSAERLKGVDSTLKIQPAKLEDSAVYLCASSLDRSPGNTIYFGEGSWLTVV.

By sample fraction, this clone is medium-sized. The CDR3 nucleotides are TGTGCCATCCGGGGACAGGGGAGCTACGAGCAGTACTTC. It codes for CAIRGQGSYEQYF. The chain joins TRBV2 to TRBJ2-7; 10 bases line up with TRBD1. V gave up 10 bases and J gave up 3 bases; unmatched junction bases: 6. The germline gives CDR1 SNHLY, CDR2 FYNNEI. CDR3 size: 13 residues.

The rearrangement links TRBV10-3 to TRBJ1-2, with TRBD1 matching 7 bases. V shed 6 bases and J 3 bases; nucleotides not matched to a gene: 4. Per the germline V gene, CDR1 is ENHRY and CDR2 is SYGVKD. The CDR3 has 13 amino acids. CDR3: CAIRQGTDYGYTF. The CDR3 DNA sequence: TGTGCCATCAGACAGGGGACGGACTATGGCTACACCTTC.

A remark on this clone: Germline and junction disagree at one end, which may indicate a read error. The rearrangement uses TRBV6-1 and TRBJ2-7; 7 bases fit TRBD1. The CDR3 contains 14 residues. The germline gives CDR1 MNHNS, CDR2 SASEGT. CDR3 nucleotide sequence: TGTGCCAGCAGTGAAGGACAGGGCTCCGACGAGCAGTACTTC. This sequence encodes CASSEGQGSDEQYF.

In its sample, this clone was seen once. CDR3 in DNA: TGCGCCAGCAGCCGCGGGGGGGCCTCCTACAATGAGCAGTTCTTC. It translates to CASSRGGASYNEQFF. The chain joins TRBV5-1 to TRBJ2-1; TRBD2 agrees at 9 bases. The J segment lost 0 bases and the V segment lost 4 bases, leaving 2 bases of the junction unmatched. Germline values: CDR1 SGHRS, CDR2 YFSETQ. The CDR3 totals 15 residues.

The V call is TRBV19, the J call TRBJ1-1; D is unclear. Germline V CDR1 and CDR2: LNHDA, SQIVND (reference sequence). Deletions cut 4 bases from V and 3 bases from J, with 9 bases between. The length of the CDR3 is 13 residues. In DNA, the CDR3 is TGTGCCAGTAGTAGCGGAATCCACACTGAAGCTTTCTTT. Encoded protein: CASSSGIHTEAFF.

Notes on this clone: A junction boundary mismatches the germline segment, possibly from a read error. V gene TRBV7-7 combines with J gene TRBJ2-5, with 11 bases aligning to TRBD2. The length of the CDR3 is 15 residues. The germline V gene encodes CDR1 SSHAT and CDR2 FNYEAQ (reference sequence). The CDR3 DNA reads as TGTGCTAGCAGCGTAGCGGGGGGGACCCAAGAGACCCAGTACTTC. This encodes CASSVAGGTQETQYF. Combining the CDR3 with reference TRBV7-7 and TRBJ2-5 gives the whole variable domain GAGVSQSPRYKVTKRGQDVTLRCDPISSHATLYWYQQALGQGPEFLTYFNYEAQPDKSGLPSDRFSAERPEGSISTLTIQRTEQRDSAMYRCASSVAGGTQETQYFGPGTRLLVL.

As to this clone: At one boundary the junction diverges from the germline segment, which might be a read error. The gene calls are TRBV5-1 and TRBJ1-2; possible D gene TRBD1, 5 bases. The CDR3 has 13 amino acids. Germline V gene lookup returns CDR1 SGHRS and CDR2 YFSETQ. The CDR3 DNA reads TGCGCCAGCAGCGGTCCAGGGTACTATGACTACACCTTC. The encoded protein is CASSGPGYYDYTF.

About this clone itself: Other DNA sequences in the sample encode the same CDR3. This chain uses TRBV7-3 with TRBJ1-2; D remains unclear. Germline loops: CDR1 SGHTA, CDR2 FQGTGA. Trimming pared 3 bases from V and 2 bases from J, leaving 7 bases between. CDR3 length: 13 residues. The CDR3 nucleotides are TGTGCCAGCAGCTTTGGGCAGAACTATGGCTACACCTTC. Residues: CASSFGQNYGYTF.

The J gene is TRBJ2-7, the V gene TRBV10-3; D remains unclear. The germline V and J ends were trimmed by 3 bases and 4 bases, with 4 bases remaining between them. The CDR3 contains 11 residues. The germline CDR1 and CDR2 sequences are ENHRY and SYGVKD. CDR3 nucleotides: TGTGCCATCAGTGACAGGTACGAGCAGTACTTC. Translating it yields CAISDRYEQYF.

A single count supports this clone. J is TRBJ2-7 and V is TRBV5-8, with D possibly TRBD1 on 6 matching bases. With 4 bases removed from V and 3 bases from J, the gap between germline ends came to 17 bases. The CDR3 is 15 amino acids. Germline loops: CDR1 SGHTS, CDR2 YDEGEE. The CDR3 DNA reads TGTGCCAGCAGCCCCAGGGGCCGCTCCCACTACGAGCAGTACTTC. It translates to CASSPRGRSHYEQYF.

In this sample, this clone turned up a few times. V gene TRBV19 combines with J gene TRBJ2-1; the match to TRBD1 covers 7 bases. The trim removed 5 bases at V and 7 bases at J, leaving 11 bases unmatched. The CDR3 has 15 residues. Germline V lookup: CDR1 LNHDA, CDR2 SQIVND (reference sequence). DNA of the CDR3: TGTGCCAGTAGTCCAACAGGGGTGAAGATGAATGAGCAGTTCTTC. It is translated as CASSPTGVKMNEQFF.

The rearrangement links TRBV18 to TRBJ2-4; weak D call: TRBD2 (6 bases). CDR3 length equals 17 residues. Germline CDR1 and CDR2: KGHSH and LQKENI. Trimming shortened V by 0 bases and J by 0 bases, and 12 bases separated the two germline ends. DNA of the CDR3: TGTGCCAGCTCACCACCGAGCCGGGGGACAGCCAAAAACATTCAGTACTTC. As protein: CASSPPSRGTAKNIQYF. The variable domain in full, with the rest retrieved from reference TRBV18 and TRBJ2-4, is NAGVMQNPRHLVRRRGQEARLRCSPMKGHSHVYWYRQLPEEGLKFMVYLQKENIIDESGMPKERFSAEFPKEGPSILRIQQVVRGDSAAYFCASSPPSRGTAKNIQYFGAGTRLSVL.

For this clone: The conserved phenylalanine or tryptophan is not found at the CDR3 terminus, so this likely reflects a read error. The genes are TRBV11-1 and TRBJ1-6; TRBD1 matches at 10 bases. The CDR3 spans 15 residues. CDR1 SGHAT and CDR2 FQDESV come from the germline V gene (reference sequence). Losses at the gene ends were 4 bases for V and 8 bases for J; bases not matched to a gene: 5. CDR3 nucleotides: TGTGCCAGCAGCTCGGGACAGGGGCCTCATTCACCCCTCCACCTT. Its protein product is CASSSGQGPHSPLHL.

The DNA of the CDR3 is TGTGCCAGCAGCCCCCGAGGAGAACCTAACTATGGCTACACCTTC. This codes for CASSPRGEPNYGYTF. The rearrangement uses TRBV9 and TRBJ1-2; D is unresolved. Germline CDR1 SGDLS, CDR2 YYNGEE. The CDR3 loop spans 15 amino acids. The V gene lost 4 bases and the J gene lost 0 bases, with 13 bases spanning the gap.

The V gene is TRBV4-1, the J gene TRBJ2-3; 11 nucleotides line up with TRBD2. The CDR3 runs 16 residues. V lost 4 bases to trimming and J lost 0 bases; unmatched junction nucleotides: 3. CDR1 is MGHRA, CDR2 YSYEKL, per germline. As DNA, the CDR3 is TGCGCCAGCAGCCTACGACTAGCGGGGAGCACAGATACGCAGTATTTT. The encoded protein is CASSLRLAGSTDTQYF.

J is TRBJ1-5 and V is TRBV7-9; D call uncertain. Germline V gene sequence: CDR1 SEHNR, CDR2 FQNEAQ (reference sequence). With 6 bases removed from V and 0 bases from J, the gap between germline ends came to 12 bases. This CDR3 is built from 15 residues. In DNA form, the CDR3 reads TGTGCCAGCAGTTTGACAATTGATAGCAATCAGCCCCAGCATTTT. This gives the protein CASSLTIDSNQPQHF.

The chain combines TRBV25-1 with TRBJ2-7; 8 bases match TRBD1. The CDR3 runs 15 residues. With V trimmed by 8 bases and J by 4 bases, 13 bases remained unmatched. Germline lookup yields CDR1 MGHDK and CDR2 SYGVNS. In DNA form, the CDR3 reads TGTGCCAGCGGGAGATCCGGGACAGGTGAGTACGAGCAGTACTTC. Amino acid sequence: CASGRSGTGEYEQYF.

V usage is TRBV7-6 and J usage is TRBJ2-7; D might be TRBD2 (5 bases). Germline assignment: CDR1 SGHVS and CDR2 FNYEAQ. CDR3 length equals 14 residues. Between the trimmed V and J ends, which lost 1 base and 3 bases, there was a span of 10 bases. The CDR3 DNA reads as TGTGCCAGCAGCTTAGGGACTGAGATCTACGAGCAGTACTTC. This encodes CASSLGTEIYEQYF. The full variable domain, in which reference TRBV7-6 and TRBJ2-7 provide the parts outside the CDR3, is GAGVSQSPRYKVTKRGQDVALRCDPISGHVSLYWYRQALGQGPEFLTYFNYEAQQDKSGLPNDRFSAERPEGSISTLTIQRTEQRDSAMYRCASSLGTEIYEQYFGPGTRLTVT.

A few counts support this clone. This chain connects TRBV9 to TRBJ1-4, with 7 bases that match TRBD1. The CDR3 loop spans 14 amino acids. CDR1 SGDLS and CDR2 YYNGEE come from the germline V gene. V lost 1 base to trimming and J lost 8 bases; unmatched junction nucleotides: 5. This chain's CDR3 is CASSVTGVREKLFF. Here the CDR3 DNA reads TGTGCCAGCAGCGTAACAGGGGTGAGGGAAAAACTGTTTTTT.

The gene calls are TRBV6-6 and TRBJ1-3; 7 bases map to TRBD1. J gave up 3 bases and V 6 bases, and 5 bases lay outside the gene matches. In germline, CDR1 is MNHNY, CDR2 SVGAGI (reference sequence). The length of the CDR3 is 14 residues. In nucleotides, the CDR3 is TGTGCCAGCAGCTGGGGGGACAGTGGAAACACCATATATTTT. Its translation is CASSWGDSGNTIYF.

This clone was observed once. The rearrangement joins TRBV5-4 to TRBJ1-1; TRBD1 matches at 11 bases. The CDR3 runs to 16 residues. After removal of 2 bases from V and 4 bases from J, the junction contained 7 bases not matched to a gene. The germline V gene has CDR1 SGHNT and CDR2 YYREEE (reference sequence). The CDR3 DNA is TGTGCCAGCAGCTTAGATCCGGGACAGGGGGGCACTGAAGCTTTCTTT. Translated: CASSLDPGQGGTEAFF.

The V and J genes are TRBV29-1 and TRBJ1-4; 7 bases align to TRBD1. Germline CDR1 and CDR2: SQVTM and ANQGSEA. This CDR3 region has 16 residues. Trimming at V came to 4 bases and at J to 3 bases, leaving 11 bases not matched to a gene. As DNA, the CDR3 is TGCAGCGTTGTGGGGGTAGGGGGCATCGCTAATGAAAAACTGTTTTTT. It codes for CSVVGVGGIANEKLFF. The variable domain in full, with the rest retrieved from reference TRBV29-1 and TRBJ1-4, is SAVISQKPSRDICQRGTSLTIQCQVDSQVTMMFWYRQQPGQSLTLIATANQGSEATYESGFVIDKFPISRPNLTFSTLTVSNMSPEDSSIYLCSVVGVGGIANEKLFFGSGTQLSVL.